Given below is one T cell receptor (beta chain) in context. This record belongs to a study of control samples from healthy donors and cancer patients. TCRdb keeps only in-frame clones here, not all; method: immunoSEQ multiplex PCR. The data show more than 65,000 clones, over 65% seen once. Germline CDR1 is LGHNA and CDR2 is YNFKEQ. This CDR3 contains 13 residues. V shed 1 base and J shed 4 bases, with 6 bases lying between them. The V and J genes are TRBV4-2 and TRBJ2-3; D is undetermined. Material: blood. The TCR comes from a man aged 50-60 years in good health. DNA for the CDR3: TGTGCCAGCAGCCAAGTAAAAGCAGATACGCAGTATTTT. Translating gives CASSQVKADTQYF.